These T cell receptor beta chains were read from a single sample in a study of beta chain features in type 1 diabetes. The method was immunoSEQ multiplex PCR; TCRdb's version includes in-frame clones alone and lacks a portion of them. The repertoire includes around 180,000 clones, roughly 8% of them detected once, and 0.5% sits in the top ten. Sequences were obtained from central memory CD4+ T cells from blood. These receptor sequences come from a man younger than 35 with type 1 diabetes. CDR3s include the opening cysteine and the closing phenylalanine or tryptophan.

V gene: TRBV29-1; J gene: TRBJ1-5; CDR3 protein: CSVQDYSNQPQHF
V gene: TRBV4-2; J gene: TRBJ1-5; CDR3 protein: CASSQDTGSNQPQHF
V gene: TRBV14; J gene: TRBJ2-7; CDR3 protein: CASSQDLAGGPLEQYF
V gene: TRBV5-1; J gene: TRBJ2-3; CDR3 protein: CASRGGGGPTDTQYF
V gene: TRBV10-1; J gene: TRBJ2-1; CDR3 protein: CASSGTPVWDEQFF
V gene: TRBV18; J gene: TRBJ2-2; CDR3 protein: CASSLDLSGELFF
V gene: TRBV7-2; J gene: TRBJ2-5; CDR3 protein: CASSLRQGRETQYF
V gene: TRBV4-1; J gene: TRBJ1-2; CDR3 protein: CASSQVRRTGGPTPYTF
V gene: TRBV18; J gene: TRBJ1-1; CDR3 protein: CASSPNPAGDTEAFF
V gene: TRBV11-2; J gene: TRBJ1-2; CDR3 protein: CASSSAGNYGYTF
V gene: TRBV5-6; J gene: TRBJ2-5; CDR3 protein: CASSSWRPAGTQYF
V gene: TRBV5-1; J gene: TRBJ2-1; CDR3 protein: CASSSGLAFGQFF
V gene: TRBV6-5; J gene: TRBJ1-1; CDR3 protein: CASSKQGGFTEAFF
V gene: TRBV5-1; J gene: TRBJ2-3; CDR3 protein: CASSLPGGTTDTQYF
V gene: TRBV15; J gene: TRBJ2-1; CDR3 protein: CATSRDNGASNNEQFF
V gene: TRBV27; J gene: TRBJ2-7; CDR3 protein: CASSFRQGGREQYF
V gene: TRBV6-6; J gene: TRBJ1-2; CDR3 protein: CASSARQDYGYTF
V gene: TRBV7-2; J gene: TRBJ1-1; CDR3 protein: CASRSGALNTEAFF
V gene: TRBV2; J gene: TRBJ2-4; CDR3 protein: CASRARTVAKNIQYF
V gene: TRBV29-1; J gene: TRBJ1-1; CDR3 protein: CSVSDREAEAFF
V gene: TRBV30; J gene: TRBJ2-4; CDR3 protein: CAWSGRQVSKNIQYF
V gene: TRBV11-2; J gene: TRBJ2-3; CDR3 protein: CASSFIAGDTQYF
V gene: TRBV7-2; J gene: TRBJ2-5; CDR3 protein: CASSLRTSGRGQYF
V gene: TRBV29-1; J gene: TRBJ2-6; CDR3 protein: CSVAAGSGANVLTF
V gene: TRBV7-2; J gene: TRBJ2-3; CDR3 protein: CASGRGPSTDTQYF
V gene: TRBV18; J gene: TRBJ1-1; CDR3 protein: CASSPSGGNTEAFF
V gene: TRBV27; J gene: TRBJ2-2; CDR3 protein: CASSLESGLGELFF
V gene: TRBV14; J gene: TRBJ1-4; CDR3 protein: CASSQSRGGEKLFF
V gene: TRBV7-2; J gene: TRBJ2-7; CDR3 protein: CASSPGQASYEQYF
V gene: TRBV7-8; J gene: TRBJ1-6; CDR3 protein: CASSLVGTGGGTPLHF
V gene: TRBV5-4; J gene: TRBJ2-3; CDR3 protein: CASRTGGNTDTQYF